Shown below are 21 T cell receptor beta chains from a single sample sequenced in a study of shared clonotypes between healthy human individuals. Naive-designated CD8 cells lacked CD45RO, were positively enriched for CCR7, and omitted terminally differentiated effector memory CD45RA+ cells. Only in-frame clones appear in the TCRdb table, and some are missing; sequencing was by immunoSEQ multiplex PCR. The table lists 550,000 to 750,000 clones, around 95% of them singletons. Sequenced sample: naive CD8+ T cells sorted from blood. Receptors were obtained from a woman aged 25 to 39 in good health.

The V and J genes are TRBV2 and TRBJ2-5; D gene ambiguous. The germline V gene encodes CDR1 SNHLY and CDR2 FYNNEI. V was pared by 6 bases and J by 1 base, with 9 bases between. The CDR3 is 13 residues long. The CDR3, as DNA: TGTGCCAGCAGACCCGACTCCCAAGAGACCCAGTACTTC. Protein sequence: CASRPDSQETQYF.

V is TRBV5-4 and J is TRBJ2-7, with D unclear. The V end lost 2 bases, the J end lost 0 bases, and 6 bases lay between the germline ends. This CDR3 region has 13 residues. Germline CDR1 and CDR2: SGHNT and YYREEE (reference sequence). The CDR3, as DNA: TGTGCCAGCAGCTTCGGTCACTCCTACGAGCAGTACTTC. Its protein product is CASSFGHSYEQYF.

The chain has TRBV7-9 and TRBJ2-7, with a weak D call TRBD1 (5 bases). Germline V lookup: CDR1 SEHNR, CDR2 FQNEAQ (reference sequence). V lost 3 bases, J lost 1 base, and 13 bases lay in between. This CDR3 spans 15 amino acids. This CDR3 is CASSFGQGLSYEQYF. The CDR3 DNA reads as TGTGCCAGCAGCTTCGGGCAGGGCCTTTCCTACGAGCAGTACTTC.

The gene calls are TRBV7-2 and TRBJ2-3; D is ambiguous. The CDR3 is 16 residues long. V gave up 2 bases and J gave up 2 bases, with 14 bases separating them. Germline V gene sequence: CDR1 SGHTA, CDR2 FQGNSA. The CDR3 reads CASSLTHSPNTDTQYF. CDR3 coding DNA: TGTGCCAGCAGCTTAACCCACTCACCGAACACAGATACGCAGTATTTT.

The chain couples TRBV13 to TRBJ2-2, with D hard to call. The V and J ends lost 5 bases and 5 bases respectively, with 12 bases between them. The CDR3 is 14 amino acids. The germline V gene encodes CDR1 PRHDT and CDR2 FYEKMQ (reference sequence). CDR3 nucleotides: TGTGCCAGCAGCCCCCGGACCCATACCGGGGAGCTGTTTTTT. Encoded protein: CASSPRTHTGELFF.

The rearrangement links TRBV27 to TRBJ2-7; 10 nucleotides agree with TRBD2. Trimming removed 2 bases from V and 6 bases from J; junction bases left unmatched: 7. Germline V gene sequence: CDR1 MNHEY, CDR2 SMNVEV (reference sequence). The CDR3 sequence is 15 residues long. CDR3 in DNA: TGTGCCAGCAGTTTAGGTTCTAGCGGGAGAATCGAGCAGTACTTC. Its translation is CASSLGSSGRIEQYF.

This chain connects TRBV19 to TRBJ2-1; D is ambiguous. The germline V and J ends were trimmed by 4 bases and 4 bases, with 8 bases remaining between them. Per the germline V gene, CDR1 is LNHDA and CDR2 is SQIVND (reference sequence). This CDR3 region has 13 residues. CDR3 sequence: CASSNNGYNEQFF. Written as DNA, the CDR3 is TGTGCCAGTAGTAATAATGGTTACAATGAGCAGTTCTTC.

The V call is TRBV11-2, the J call TRBJ1-1; a weak D match, TRBD1 (5 bases). Trimming left V 1 base short and J 0 bases short, with 9 bases between. CDR1 is SGHAT, CDR2 FQNNGV, per germline. The CDR3 has 15 amino acids. CDR3 nucleotide sequence: TGTGCCAGCAGCTTAGGTGGGGGTATGAACACTGAAGCTTTCTTT. Its translation: CASSLGGGMNTEAFF.

This chain uses TRBV4-1 with TRBJ2-5; D not certain. Germline V lookup: CDR1 MGHRA, CDR2 YSYEKL. V dropped 0 bases and J dropped 2 bases, with 16 bases sitting between them. The CDR3 is made up of 17 amino acids. The CDR3 protein is CASSQDRPRTLQETQYF. CDR3 DNA sequence: TGCGCCAGCAGCCAAGACAGGCCCCGCACCTTACAAGAGACCCAGTACTTC.

The chain joins TRBV10-3 to TRBJ2-7; the D gene could be TRBD1 or TRBD2 (7 bases each). The ends were cut back, 8 bases at V and 4 bases at J, with 15 bases in the middle. In germline, CDR1 is ENHRY, CDR2 SYGVKD. The CDR3 sequence is 13 residues long. CDR3 in amino acids: CAIHGEGAYEQYF. The CDR3 DNA follows: TGTGCCATCCACGGGGAGGGGGCTTACGAGCAGTACTTC.

This clone has only one observation. The CDR3 bases are TGTGCCATCAGTGAGTCCGGACAGGGCCCTTCCACTGAAGCTTTCTTT. Its translation: CAISESGQGPSTEAFF. The rearrangement joins TRBV10-3 to TRBJ1-1; TRBD1 matches 8 bases. Trimming cost V 0 bases and J 4 bases; bases outside gene matches: 7. CDR3 length: 16 amino acids. CDR1 is ENHRY and CDR2 is SYGVKD in the germline V gene.

The V gene is TRBV11-2, the J gene TRBJ2-1; no definite D call. The CDR3 has 14 amino acids. Deletions cut 0 bases from V and 8 bases from J, with 11 bases between. CDR1 SGHAT and CDR2 FQNNGV come from the germline V gene. CDR3 in amino acids: CASSLDRSVDEQFF. CDR3 sequence (DNA): TGTGCCAGCAGCTTAGATCGGTCGGTCGATGAGCAGTTCTTC.

The CDR3, as DNA: TGTGCCAGCAGCTCGACCGGGGACTACGAGCAGTACTTC. This translates into CASSSTGDYEQYF. The chain has TRBV5-6 and TRBJ2-5; D possibly corresponds to TRBD2 (5 bases). Gene TRBJ2-7 matches the end of the DNA better, so the J call may be wrong. Germline-derived CDR1 and CDR2 are SGHDT and YYEEEE. The CDR3 runs 13 residues.

This chain connects TRBV28 to TRBJ2-5, with TRBD1 matching 7 bases. Germline V lookup: CDR1 MDHEN, CDR2 SYDVKM. Trimming removed 1 base from V and 1 base from J; junction bases left unmatched: 12. The CDR3 loop spans 18 amino acids. The CDR3 region is CASSLFLKWDSIQETQYF. The CDR3, as DNA: TGTGCCAGCAGTTTATTCTTAAAATGGGACAGCATCCAAGAGACCCAGTACTTC.

The chain recombines TRBV5-6 with TRBJ2-1; TRBD2 matches at 10 bases. The CDR3 covers 13 residues. With 3 bases clipped from V and 10 bases from J, the junction kept 4 bases outside the gene matches. From germline, CDR1 is SGHDT and CDR2 YYEEEE. CDR3 sequence: CASSSGLAEEQFF. DNA for the CDR3: TGTGCCAGCAGCTCCGGACTAGCGGAGGAGCAGTTCTTC.

This chain uses TRBV2 with TRBJ2-1, with unresolved D. V was pared by 2 bases and J by 6 bases, with 5 bases between. Germline CDR1 reads SNHLY; CDR2 reads FYNNEI. The CDR3 contains 12 residues. Here the CDR3 reads CASSETFNEQFF. DNA of the CDR3: TGTGCCAGCAGTGAAACGTTCAATGAGCAGTTCTTC. The full variable domain, its missing parts supplied by reference TRBV2 and TRBJ2-1, is EPEVTQTPSHQVTQMGQEVILRCVPISNHLYFYWYRQILGQKVEFLVSFYNNEISEKSEIFDDQFSVERPDGSNFTLKIRSTKLEDSAMYFCASSETFNEQFFGPGTRLTVL.

The chain couples TRBV30 to TRBJ2-3; the D gene could be TRBD1 or TRBD2 (5 bases each). The germline V and J ends were trimmed by 1 base and 3 bases, with 11 bases remaining between them. Per the germline V gene, CDR1 is GTSNPN and CDR2 is SVGIG (reference sequence). This CDR3 has 14 residues. The CDR3 here is CAWSEGSGTDTQYF. The CDR3 DNA sequence: TGTGCCTGGAGTGAGGGGAGTGGGACAGATACGCAGTATTTT. Full variable domain (rest looked up from reference TRBV30 and TRBJ2-3): SQTIHQWPATLVQPVGSPLSLECTVEGTSNPNLYWYRQAAGRGLQLLFYSVGIGQISSEVPQNLSASRPQDRQFILSSKKLLLSDSGFYLCAWSEGSGTDTQYFGPGTRLTVL.

The gene calls are TRBV27 and TRBJ2-2; D ambiguous. This CDR3 has 14 amino acids. The germline CDR1 and CDR2 sequences are MNHEY and SMNVEV (reference sequence). Trimming removed 0 bases at V and 7 bases at J, with 9 bases between. CDR3 region: CASSLSTWSGELFF. The CDR3 DNA sequence: TGTGCCAGCAGTTTATCGACGTGGAGCGGGGAGCTGTTTTTT.

The chain combines TRBV28 with TRBJ1-5; 7 positions agree with TRBD1. The V and J ends lost 5 bases and 1 base, in that order; junction bases with no gene match: 14. CDR1 MDHEN and CDR2 SYDVKM come from the germline V gene. The CDR3 contains 18 residues. CDR3 amino acids: CASSIVTGLGWSNQPQHF. The CDR3 DNA sequence: TGTGCCAGCAGTATCGTGACAGGGCTGGGCTGGAGCAATCAGCCCCAGCATTTT. Full variable domain (outside the CDR3, taken from reference TRBV28 and TRBJ1-5): DVKVTQSSRYLVKRTGEKVFLECVQDMDHENMFWYRQDPGLGLRLIYFSYDVKMKEKGDIPEGYSVSREKKERFSLILESASTNQTSMYLCASSIVTGLGWSNQPQHFGDGTRLSIL.

The chain is built from TRBV15 and TRBJ1-1; perhaps TRBD1 as D (6 bases). V was trimmed by 3 bases and J by 0 bases, leaving 14 bases between them. This CDR3 is built from 16 residues. The V gene's germline CDR1 is LNHNV and CDR2 YYDKDF (reference sequence). The chain's CDR3 is CATSRGNRDLNTEAFF. The CDR3 region has the DNA TGTGCCACCAGCAGGGGTAACAGGGATTTGAACACTGAAGCTTTCTTT.

This clone was seen once. DNA of the CDR3: TGTGCCAGCAGCCTAGCGGGAGGGCCAGGTGAGCAGTTCTTC. Protein product: CASSLAGGPGEQFF. The chain has TRBV4-2 and TRBJ2-1; TRBD2 aligns across 11 bases. CDR3 length equals 14 residues. J gave up 9 bases and V 4 bases, and 5 bases lay outside the gene matches. Germline V lookup: CDR1 LGHNA, CDR2 YNFKEQ.